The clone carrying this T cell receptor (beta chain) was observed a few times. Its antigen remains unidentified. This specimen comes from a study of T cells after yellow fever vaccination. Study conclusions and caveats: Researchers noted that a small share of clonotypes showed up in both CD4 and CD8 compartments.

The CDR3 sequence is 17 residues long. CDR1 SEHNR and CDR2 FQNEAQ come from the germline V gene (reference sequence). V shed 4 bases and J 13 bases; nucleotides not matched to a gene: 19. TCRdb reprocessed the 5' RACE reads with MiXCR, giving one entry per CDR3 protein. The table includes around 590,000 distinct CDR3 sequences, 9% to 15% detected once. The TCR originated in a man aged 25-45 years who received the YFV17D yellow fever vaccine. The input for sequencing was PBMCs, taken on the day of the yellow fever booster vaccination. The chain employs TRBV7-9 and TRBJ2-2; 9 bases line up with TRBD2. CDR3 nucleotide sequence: TGTGCCAGCAGCTCCCAGCGGGAGGAGATGGTTGTAGGTGGGCTGTTTTTT. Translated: CASSSQREEMVVGGLFF.